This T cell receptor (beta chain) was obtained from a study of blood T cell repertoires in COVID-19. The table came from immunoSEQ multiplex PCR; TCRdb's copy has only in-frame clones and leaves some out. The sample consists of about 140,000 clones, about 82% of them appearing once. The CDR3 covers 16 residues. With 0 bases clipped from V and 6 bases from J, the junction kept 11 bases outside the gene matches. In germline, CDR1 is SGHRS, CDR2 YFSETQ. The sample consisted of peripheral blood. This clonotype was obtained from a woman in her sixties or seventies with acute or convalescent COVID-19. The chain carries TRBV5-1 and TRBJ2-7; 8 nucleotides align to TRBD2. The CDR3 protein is CASSLASGTSSREQYF. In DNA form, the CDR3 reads TGCGCCAGCAGCTTGGCTTCCGGGACTAGTTCTCGCGAGCAGTACTTC. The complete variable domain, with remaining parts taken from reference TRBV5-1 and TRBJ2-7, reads KAGVTQTPRYLIKTRGQQVTLSCSPISGHRSVSWYQQTPGQGLQFLFEYFSETQRNKGNFPGRFSGRQFSNSRSEMNVSTLELGDSALYLCASSLASGTSSREQYFGPGTRLTVT.